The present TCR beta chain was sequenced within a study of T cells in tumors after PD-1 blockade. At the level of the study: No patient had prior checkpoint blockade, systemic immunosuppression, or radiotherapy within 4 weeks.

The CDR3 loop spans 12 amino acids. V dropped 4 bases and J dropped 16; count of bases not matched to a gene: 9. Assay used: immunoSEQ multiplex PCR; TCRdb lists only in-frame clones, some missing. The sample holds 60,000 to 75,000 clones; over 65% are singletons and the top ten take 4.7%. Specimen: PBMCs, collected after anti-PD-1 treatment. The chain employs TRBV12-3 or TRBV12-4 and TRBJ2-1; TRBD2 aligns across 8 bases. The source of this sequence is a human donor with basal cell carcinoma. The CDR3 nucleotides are TGTGCCAGCAGTTCAGGACTAGCCCCCTATTTCTTC. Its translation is CASSSGLAPYFF.